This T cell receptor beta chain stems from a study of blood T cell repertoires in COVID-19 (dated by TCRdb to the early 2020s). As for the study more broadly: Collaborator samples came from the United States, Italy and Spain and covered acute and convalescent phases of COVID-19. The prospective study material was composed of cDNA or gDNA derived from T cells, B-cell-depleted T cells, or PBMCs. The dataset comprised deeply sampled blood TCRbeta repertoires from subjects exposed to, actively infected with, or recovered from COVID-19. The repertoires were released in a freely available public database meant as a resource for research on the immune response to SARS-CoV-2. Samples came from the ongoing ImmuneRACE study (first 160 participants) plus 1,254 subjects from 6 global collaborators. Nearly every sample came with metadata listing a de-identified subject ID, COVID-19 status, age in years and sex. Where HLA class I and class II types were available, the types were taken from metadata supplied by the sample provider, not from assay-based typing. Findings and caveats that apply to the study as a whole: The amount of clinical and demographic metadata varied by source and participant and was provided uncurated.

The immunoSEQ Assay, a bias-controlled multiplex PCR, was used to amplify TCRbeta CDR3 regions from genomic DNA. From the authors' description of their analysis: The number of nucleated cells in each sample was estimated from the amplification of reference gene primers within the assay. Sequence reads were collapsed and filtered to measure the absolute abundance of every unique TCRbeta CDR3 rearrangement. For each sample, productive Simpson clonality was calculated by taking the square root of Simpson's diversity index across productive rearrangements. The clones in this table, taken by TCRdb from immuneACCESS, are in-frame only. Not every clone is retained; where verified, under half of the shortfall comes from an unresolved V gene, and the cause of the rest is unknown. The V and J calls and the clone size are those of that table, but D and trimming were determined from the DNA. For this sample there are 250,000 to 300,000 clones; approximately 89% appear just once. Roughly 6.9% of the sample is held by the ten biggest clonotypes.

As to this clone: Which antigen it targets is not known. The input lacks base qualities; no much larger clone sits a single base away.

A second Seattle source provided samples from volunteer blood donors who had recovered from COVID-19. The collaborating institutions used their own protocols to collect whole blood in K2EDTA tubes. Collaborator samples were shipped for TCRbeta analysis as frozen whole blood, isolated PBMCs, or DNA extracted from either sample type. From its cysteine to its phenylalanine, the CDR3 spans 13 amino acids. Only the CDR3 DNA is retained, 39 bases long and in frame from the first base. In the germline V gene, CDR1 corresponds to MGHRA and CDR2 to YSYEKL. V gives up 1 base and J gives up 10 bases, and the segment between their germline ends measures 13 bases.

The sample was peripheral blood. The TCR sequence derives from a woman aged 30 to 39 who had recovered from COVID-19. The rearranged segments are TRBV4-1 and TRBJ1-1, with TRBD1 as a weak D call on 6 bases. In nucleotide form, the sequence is TGCGCCAGCAGCCAAGCCGCAGGGGTGCGAGCTTTCTTT. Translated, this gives CASSQAAGVRAFF.